This T cell receptor beta chain was found in a study of T-cell memory formation after mild COVID-19. This CDR3 comprises 16 residues. Deletions cut 0 bases from V and 7 bases from J, with 17 bases between. The germline gives CDR1 SGDLS, CDR2 YYNGEE. MiXCR, run by TCRdb on the 5' RACE reads, gives a single entry per CDR3 protein. The data hold about 320,000 distinct CDR3 sequences, with about 13% observed a single time. Overall study findings and caveats: Clones that shrank (day 15 to 85) were balanced CD4/CD8, whereas later expanders leaned CD4+.

This clonotype has a handful of counts. Its target is unknown. Sequenced material: PBMCs or a T cell subset sorted from them (not recorded which). The chain couples TRBV9 to TRBJ2-1, with unresolved D. The source is a man younger than 35 who had mild COVID-19 (a few samples of this study predate the infection). Cell type and time point are not known. CDR3 nucleotide sequence: TGTGCCAGCAGCGTAGATATAGGCGGATTCCTAAATGAGCAGTTCTTC. It translates to CASSVDIGGFLNEQFF.